The source of this T cell receptor (beta chain) is a study of blood T cells in healthy people across ages. Study-level points and caveats: Samples with more naive T cells showed higher observed beta diversity. Long-lived donors carried more naive CD4+ cells and greater diversity than aged donors. Nothing was known about donor CMV status, and this possibly confounded expanded clonotype changes. Those diversity estimates obtained from one million T cells were thought to be underestimates.

It was with a sample-barcoded 5' primer and a J-beta primer mix that a second PCR of roughly 6 to 12 cycles was run. TCRdb itself ran the 5' RACE reads through MiXCR, one entry per CDR3 protein. The sample records more than 1.4 million distinct CDR3 sequences, approximately 42% being singletons. V was pared by 1 base and J by 1 base, with 14 bases of the junction left unmatched. Germline V gene data show CDR1 as SGHRS and CDR2 as YFSETQ. This CDR3 is built from 21 residues. This clonotype was picked up a small number of times. The target antigen is unknown. The sequence derives from a woman in her late teens or twenties in good health. The chain uses TRBV5-1 and TRBJ2-3; 14 bases map to TRBD2. Sequencing was carried out using blood. CDR3 in DNA: TGCGCCAGCAGCTTGCTAAGGACTAGCGGGGGGCCTATGACCGGCACAGATACGCAGTATTTT. As protein: CASSLLRTSGGPMTGTDTQYF.